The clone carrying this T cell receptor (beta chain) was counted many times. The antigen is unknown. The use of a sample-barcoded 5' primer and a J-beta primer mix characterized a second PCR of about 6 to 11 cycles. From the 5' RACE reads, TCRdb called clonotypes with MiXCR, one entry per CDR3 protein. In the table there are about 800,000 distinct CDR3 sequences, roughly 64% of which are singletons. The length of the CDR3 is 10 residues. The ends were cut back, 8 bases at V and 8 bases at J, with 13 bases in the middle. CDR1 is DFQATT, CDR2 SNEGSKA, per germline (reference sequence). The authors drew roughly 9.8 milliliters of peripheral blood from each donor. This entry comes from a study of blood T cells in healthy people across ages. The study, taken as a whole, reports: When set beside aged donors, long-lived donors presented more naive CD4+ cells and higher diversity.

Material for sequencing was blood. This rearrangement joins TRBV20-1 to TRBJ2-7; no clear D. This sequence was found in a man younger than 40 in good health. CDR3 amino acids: CSTQDVQQYF. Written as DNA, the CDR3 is TGCAGTACTCAGGACGTGCAGCAGTACTTC.